A selection of T cell receptor beta chains follows, all from one sample in a study of Graves' ophthalmopathy and Graves' hyperthyroidism. MiXCR, run by TCRdb on the multiplex PCR reads, gives a single entry per CDR3 protein. The table includes approximately 700,000 distinct CDR3 sequences, 35% to 50% detected once. The sample was peripheral blood. These receptors were taken from an adult man with Graves' ophthalmopathy. The CDR3 runs from the conserved cysteine through the conserved F or W. D genes are given only for firm matches. The size field is filled for only some rows; it gives once, few, many or a size class.

>TRBV20-1|.|.|TRBJ2-2
TGCAGTGCTAGAGCGGACAGCTCGAACACCGGGGAGCTGTTTTTT
CSARADSSNTGELFF
>TRBV20-1|TRBD1|.|TRBJ1-2
TGCAGTGCACCGGGACAGGCTAACTATGGCTACACCTTC
CSAPGQANYGYTF
>TRBV29-1|.|.|TRBJ2-3
TGCAGCGCCCGAACGGGCAGCACAGATACGCAGTATTTT
CSARTGSTDTQYF
>TRBV10-2|TRBD1|.|TRBJ2-3
TGTGCCAGCATGGGGACAGGGCGATCAGATACGCAGTATTTT
CASMGTGRSDTQYF
>TRBV20-1|.|.|TRBJ1-5
TGCAGTGCCAGCAGCGGTCCGGGGGGCAGCAATCAGCCCCAGCATTTT
CSASSGPGGSNQPQHF
>TRBV7-6|TRBD1|many|TRBJ1-2
TGTGCCAGCAGCGGAGGACAGGGAAATGGCTACACCTTC
CASSGGQGNGYTF
>TRBV29-1|.|.|TRBJ1-6
TGCAGCTTAGAGTTTATTCGGGGAAATAATTCACCCCTCCACTTT
CSLEFIRGNNSPLHF
>TRBV9|TRBD1|.|TRBJ2-2
TGTGCCAGCTCACGCCGGACAGGGCGCACCGGGGAGCTGTTTTTT
CASSRRTGRTGELFF
>TRBV11-2|.|few|TRBJ2-2
TGTGCCAGCAGCTTAGAGGCTGGCGGGAACACCGGGGAGCTGTTTTTT
CASSLEAGGNTGELFF
>TRBV7-9|.|.|TRBJ2-7
TGTGCCAGCAGCGTAGGAACGGACACGGCTATCTACGAGCAGTACTTC
CASSVGTDTAIYEQYF
>TRBV11-2|.|.|TRBJ2-7
TGCGCCAGCAGCCGGACCCCCGGCATATCCGACTACGAGCAGTACTTC
CASSRTPGISDYEQYF
>TRBV13|.|.|TRBJ2-7
TGTGCCAGCAGCTCGGCGTCTCCCTACGAGCAGTACTTC
CASSSASPYEQYF
>TRBV2|.|many|TRBJ1-4
TGTGCCAGCAACGGGGGGTACAGTGAAAAACTGTTTTTT
CASNGGYSEKLFF
>TRBV29-1|TRBD2|many|TRBJ2-7
TGCAGCGTTGAGGGACTAGCGGAGTCCTACGAGCAGTACTTC
CSVEGLAESYEQYF
>TRBV28|.|.|TRBJ1-5
TGTGCCAGCCGACAGAGCAATCAGCCCCAGCATTTT
CASRQSNQPQHF
>TRBV25-1|.|many|TRBJ1-6
TGTGCCAGCAGTGAGTACGGTTCACCCCTCCACTTT
CASSEYGSPLHF
>TRBV7-3|.|.|TRBJ2-5
TGTGCCAGCAGCTTAAAAGCCGGGGGGACAGCGCAAGAGACCCAGTACTTC
CASSLKAGGTAQETQYF
>TRBV10-3|.|.|TRBJ2-5
TGTGCCATCAGTGACATTAACCAAGAGACCCAGTACTTC
CAISDINQETQYF
>TRBV6-6|.|many|TRBJ2-7
TGTGCCAGCAGTTACTTGGGGGCCTACGAGCAGTACTTC
CASSYLGAYEQYF
>TRBV25-1|TRBD1|.|TRBJ2-6
TGTGCCAGCAGTCGACAGGGCAGCACCGGGGCCAACGTCCTGACTTTC
CASSRQGSTGANVLTF
>TRBV10-2|.|.|TRBJ2-7
TGCGCCAGCAGTGAGTCAGGGGTAGGCGAGCAGTACTTC
CASSESGVGEQYF
>TRBV28|.|few|TRBJ1-5
TGTGCCAGCAGTTCCCCCCGTGGCCAGCATTTT
CASSSPRGQHF
>TRBV10-3|.|.|TRBJ1-2
.
CAISEFGQGAMAGNTF
>TRBV20-1|TRBD2|once|TRBJ2-7
TGCAGTGCTAGAGGGGGGGGTATCTACGAGCAGTACTTC
CSARGGGIYEQYF
>TRBV2|.|many|TRBJ1-5
TGTGCCAGCAGGGCAGGGCAGATCAATCAGCCCCAGCATTTT
CASRAGQINQPQHF
>TRBV12-3/TRBV12-4|.|many|TRBJ1-5
TGTGCCAGCAGTTTAAACCTTCAGCCCCAGCATTTT
CASSLNLQPQHF
>TRBV2|TRBD2|.|TRBJ2-5
TGTGCCAGCAAGACAATAGCGGGAGGCGAGGAGACCCAGTACTTC
CASKTIAGGEETQYF
>TRBV7-8|TRBD1|few|TRBJ2-5
TGTGCCAGCAGCTCGCGCAGGGGGCTGGTGGAGACCCAGTACTTC
CASSSRRGLVETQYF
>TRBV11-2|TRBD2|.|TRBJ2-5
TGTGCCAGCAGCCCGGGACTAGCGGGAGGGCCGACAGAGACCCAGTACTTC
CASSPGLAGGPTETQYF
>TRBV7-2|.|.|TRBJ2-7
TGTGCCAGCCGCTTAGGGCGGGACTACGAGCAGTACTTC
CASRLGRDYEQYF
>TRBV2|.|many|TRBJ1-5
TGTGCCAGCAGAGTGAGTAGCACAAACAATCAGCCCCAGCATTTT
CASRVSSTNNQPQHF
>TRBV20-1|.|.|TRBJ1-1
TGCAGTGCTAGGCCAGGCATGAACACTGAAGCTTTCTTT
CSARPGMNTEAFF
>TRBV7-9|.|.|TRBJ1-1
TGTGCCAGCAGCCAATGGAATGGTCAGGAAGCTTTCTTT
CASSQWNGQEAFF
>TRBV2|.|.|TRBJ2-2
TGTGCCTCCAGGGGAACCGACACCGGGGAGCTGTTTTTT
CASRGTDTGELFF
>TRBV7-6|TRBD2|.|TRBJ2-5
TGTGCCAGCAGCTTATCCTGGGCGGGAGGGCAAGAGACCCAGTACTTC
CASSLSWAGGQETQYF
>TRBV2|TRBD1|.|TRBJ1-2
TGTGCCAGCAGTGGGACAGGGAGTGGCTACACCTTC
CASSGTGSGYTF